This passage covers 18 T cell receptor beta chains from one sample sequenced in a study of tumor and adjacent non-tumor tissue in lung cancer. TCRbeta libraries were built with three rounds of nested PCR, modified from ARM-PCR. TCRdb reprocessed the multiplex PCR reads with MiXCR, giving one entry per CDR3 protein. The table records 60,000 to 85,000 distinct CDR3 sequences, approximately 79% of them present only once. No cell sorting was done before RNA was extracted from the tissue. Specimen: lung tumor tissue. These TCRs come from a woman between 50 and 59 years old with non-small cell lung cancer.

Of note for this clonotype: At one boundary the junction diverges from the germline segment, which might be a read error. This rearrangement joins TRBV29-1 to TRBJ2-3; 7 bases match TRBD1. The CDR3 is 16 amino acids. CDR1 and CDR2 (germline): SQVTM, ANQGSEA. CDR3 sequence: CSVERLDREWGDKQYF. DNA of the CDR3: TGCAGCGTTGAACGCCTCGACAGGGAATGGGGAGATAAGCAGTATTTT.

This clonotype was seen more than once but under ten times. At one end, the junction sequence differs from germline, possibly due to a read error. This rearrangement joins TRBV20-1 to TRBJ2-5; TRBD2 matches 10 bases. Per the germline V gene, CDR1 is DFQATT and CDR2 is SNEGSKA (reference sequence). This CDR3 is 14 amino acids long. In nucleotides, the CDR3 is TGCAGTGATCAGCTAGCGGGAGAGAGGGAGACCCAGTATTTC. Its protein is CSDQLAGERETQYF.

This clonotype was seen more than once but under ten times. Being one base from a much bigger clone, this may be a read error. The genes are TRBV28 and TRBJ2-3, with a possible D match to TRBD1 (6 bases). CDR1 and CDR2 (germline): MDHEN, SYDVKM. CDR3 size: 14 residues. In DNA form, the CDR3 reads TGTGCCAGCACCACAGGGAGCAGCACATATACGCAGTATTTT. The encoded protein is CASTTGSSTYTQYF.

About this clonotype: Germline is not matched at one junction end, which may reflect a read error. The rearrangement joins TRBV5-1 to TRBJ2-2, with D maybe TRBD1 (6 bases). This CDR3 comprises 16 residues. CDR1 SGHRS and CDR2 YFSETQ come from the germline V gene. The CDR3 loop reads CASSLETGRNTWELFF. The CDR3 coding sequence is TGCGCCAGCAGCCTCGAGACAGGACGCAACACCTGGGAGCTATTTTTT. The full variable domain, in which reference TRBV5-1 and TRBJ2-2 provide the parts outside the CDR3, is KAGVTQTPRYLIKTRGQQVTLSCSPISGHRSVSWYQQTPGQGLQFLFEYFSETQRNKGNFPGRFSGRQFSNSRSEMNVSTLELGDSALYLCASSLETGRNTWELFFGEGSRLTVL.

Remarks on this clonotype: One end of the junction fails to match germline, which may point to a read error. The chain carries TRBV12-5 and TRBJ1-2, with D maybe TRBD1 (6 bases). The CDR3 runs 13 residues. Germline CDR1 LGHNT, CDR2 FRNRAP. The CDR3 DNA sequence: TGTGCTAGTGGTCTGGACGGGGGCTATGGTTACACCTTC. It codes for CASGLDGGYGYTF.

By share, this clonotype ranks as medium-sized (0.01 to 0.1%). The chain employs TRBV11-1 and TRBJ2-4; 13 positions match TRBD2. In germline, CDR1 is SGHAT, CDR2 FQDESV (reference sequence). The CDR3 has 17 amino acids. Trimming removed 4 bases from V and 0 bases from J; junction bases left unmatched: 3. This chain's CDR3 is CASSYGLAGVAKNIQYF. The DNA for the CDR3 is TGTGCCAGCAGCTATGGACTAGCGGGAGTAGCCAAAAACATTCAGTACTTC.

Comment on this clonotype: One end of the junction fails to match germline, which may point to a read error. J is TRBJ2-2 and V is TRBV7-2, with D possibly being TRBD2 (5 bases). CDR3 length: 15 amino acids. Germline CDR1 reads SGHTA; CDR2 reads FQGNSA. Here the CDR3 DNA reads TGTGTCAGCAGCACAAAAAAAGCGGACACCGGGGAGCTGTTTTTT. Protein: CVSSTKKADTGELFF.

Many counts were recorded for this clonotype. The chain carries TRBV21-1 and TRBJ2-1; the table assigns TRBD1, which was not confirmed against the DNA. TRBV21-1 is a known pseudogene. The CDR3 consists of 17 residues. CDR3 nucleotide sequence: TGTGCCAGCAGCAAAGCGGCCCCTCGGCCAGCCTACAATGAGCAGTTCTTC. Translation gives CASSKAAPRPAYNEQFF.

In the case of this clonotype: A read error may account for a junction end that differs from germline. The chain carries TRBV6-1 and TRBJ2-1; 7 bases are a match to TRBD1. Germline CDR1 MNHNS, CDR2 SASEGT. The length of the CDR3 is 14 residues. The CDR3 DNA sequence: TGTGCCAGCAGTATCGGTGACAGGGTGGATGAACAGTTCTTC. Protein product: CASSIGDRVDEQFF.

As for this clonotype: The conserved phenylalanine or tryptophan normally closing the CDR3 is absent here, so this likely arose from a read error. No DNA is shown, since the ends of the CDR3 on it are uncertain; the CDR3 is the one TCRdb lists. This chain joins TRBV11-2 and TRBJ2-7; no DNA check was done on the table's D call, TRBD1. The CDR3 has 15 amino acids, counting both end residues. The V gene's germline CDR1 is SGHAT and CDR2 FQNNGV. The CDR3 sequence: CASSFGTGVTYEHYI.

For this clonotype: Sequence at one end of the junction differs from germline and may be a read error. The J gene is TRBJ1-2, the V gene TRBV6-1; the D is unclear. This CDR3 has 14 residues. In germline, CDR1 is MNHNS, CDR2 SASEGT. DNA of the CDR3: TGTGCCAGTAGTGAACGGCCCAGCACCTATGGCTACACCTTC. This translates into CASSERPSTYGYTF.

The genes are TRBV29-1 and TRBJ2-3, with 12 bases identical to TRBD2. V was pared by 6 bases and J by 6 bases, with 10 bases of the junction left unmatched. Looked up from germline, CDR1 is SQVTM and CDR2 is ANQGSEA. CDR3 size: 15 residues. The CDR3 region has the DNA TGCAGCGTGAAATGGACTAGCGGGGCCACTGATACGCAGTATTTT. Protein sequence: CSVKWTSGATDTQYF.

A remark on this clonotype: One end of the junction is discordant with germline, which a read error may explain. V usage is TRBV6-6 and J usage is TRBJ2-2; D possibly corresponds to TRBD2 (6 bases). Germline values: CDR1 MNHNY, CDR2 SVGAGI (reference sequence). This CDR3 is 15 amino acids long. For the CDR3, the DNA is TGTGCCAGCAGTTGGACTATGCCCAACACCGGGGAGCTTTTTTTT. This sequence encodes CASSWTMPNTGELFF.

Notes on this clonotype: The CDR3 does not close with the conserved phenylalanine or tryptophan, likely indicating a read error. It is unclear where the CDR3 begins or ends on the DNA, so no DNA is shown, and the CDR3 is as TCRdb lists it. J is TRBJ1-1 and V is TRBV20-1; the DNA was not used to check the table's D call, TRBD1. CDR1 is DFQATT, CDR2 SNEGSKA, per germline (reference sequence). The CDR3 adds up to 16 amino acids, both ends counted. The CDR3 protein is CSTRDPRSGASTEAFL.

As for this clonotype: The final CDR3 position lacks the conserved phenylalanine or tryptophan, pointing to a likely read error. The chain has TRBV29-1 and TRBJ1-1; D unresolved. CDR1 is SQVTM, CDR2 ANQGSEA, per germline. The CDR3 loop spans 12 amino acids. CDR3 sequence reads: CNVVTSAHEAFL. The DNA of the CDR3 is TGCAACGTTGTTACTTCGGCCCATGAAGCTTTCCTT.

The chain uses TRBV28 and TRBJ1-5; TRBD1 might be the D (5 bases). Germline lookup yields CDR1 MDHEN and CDR2 SYDVKM. The CDR3 loop spans 14 amino acids. Trimming cost V 6 bases and J 7 bases, with 16 bases left between them. CDR3 nucleotides: TGTGCCAGCAGCCAGGACAACTTTAAACAGCCCCAGCATTTT. This gives the protein CASSQDNFKQPQHF.

This clonotype was observed many times. The chain has TRBV12-3 or TRBV12-4 and TRBJ1-2, with a possible D match to TRBD1 (5 bases). The CDR3 totals 13 residues. V was pared by 3 bases and J by 8 bases, with 13 bases between. The CDR3 loop is CASSLVRVGGYTF. Written as DNA, the CDR3 is TGTGCCAGCAGTTTGGTCAGGGTCGGGGGCTACACCTTC.

This clonotype was counted many times. The chain links TRBV4-2 to TRBJ1-1; D not resolved. The CDR3 has 15 amino acids. V lost 0 bases to trimming and J lost 1 base, with 9 bases between them. Germline-derived CDR1 and CDR2 are LGHNA and YNFKEQ. The CDR3 nucleotides are TGTGCCAGCAGCCAAGATACACCGGGGAACACTGAAGCTTTCTTT. As protein: CASSQDTPGNTEAFF.